These 8 T cell receptor beta chains share one sample of origin, sequenced in a study of cytomegalovirus exposure and HLA in healthy donors. 13 Jbeta primers and 60 Vbeta primers were used for the PCR. Some clones are missing from TCRdb's copy, which holds only in-frame ones; the method was immunoSEQ multiplex PCR. The data contain about 120,000 clones, roughly 69% of them singletons. The source material was PBMCs. These receptors originate from a human donor in good health.

The CDR3 DNA follows: TGTGCCAGCAGCTTGGAAGCCGGTCAGCCCCAGCATTTT. It translates to CASSLEAGQPQHF. The J gene is TRBJ1-5, the V gene TRBV5-6; D not resolved. This CDR3 contains 13 residues. The germline V gene encodes CDR1 SGHDT and CDR2 YYEEEE. Trimming took off 0 bases at V and 6 bases at J, with 7 bases between the two ends.

This clone was observed at least ten times. The chain joins TRBV4-1 to TRBJ2-1, with TRBD2 as a possible D gene (6 bases). Trimming cost V 1 base and J 6 bases, with 19 bases left between them. Looked up from germline, CDR1 is MGHRA and CDR2 is YSYEKL. This CDR3 is 17 amino acids long. CDR3 region: CASSQVKTSAGRNEQFF. The CDR3 DNA is TGCGCCAGCAGCCAAGTAAAAACCTCGGCGGGACGCAATGAGCAGTTCTTC.

This sequence joins TRBV9 and TRBJ1-3; D remains unclear. The CDR3 length is 17 residues. CDR1 and CDR2 (germline): SGDLS, YYNGEE. V gave up 2 bases and J gave up 0 bases, with 15 bases separating them. The CDR3 bases are TGTGCCAGCAGCGTGGGCGCACTTGGCATCTCTGGAAACACCATATATTTT. Translation gives CASSVGALGISGNTIYF. Based on the CDR3 plus reference TRBV9 and TRBJ1-3, the full variable domain is DSGVTQTPKHLITATGQRVTLRCSPRSGDLSVYWYQQSLDQGLQFLIQYYNGEERAKGNILERFSAQQFPDLHSELNLSSLELGDSALYFCASSVGALGISGNTIYFGEGSWLTVV.

This clone was detected a few times. The rearrangement links TRBV7-2 to TRBJ2-7; D unclear. The CDR3 sequence is 13 residues long. From germline, CDR1 is SGHTA and CDR2 FQGNSA. V was trimmed by 1 base and J by 6 bases, leaving 10 bases between them. CDR3 region: CASSLGRNREQYF. In DNA, the CDR3 is TGTGCCAGCAGCTTAGGGCGGAATCGCGAGCAGTACTTC.

The J gene is TRBJ2-5, the V gene TRBV7-2; the match to TRBD1 covers 9 bases. The length of the CDR3 is 16 residues. V dropped 1 base and J dropped 2; count of bases not matched to a gene: 5. Germline-derived CDR1 and CDR2 are SGHTA and FQGNSA. The DNA for the CDR3 is TGTGCCAGCAGCTTAGGGGGACAGGGTCCTCAAGAGACCCAGTACTTC. Its protein is CASSLGGQGPQETQYF.

The genes are TRBV5-1 and TRBJ1-5; D ambiguous. Germline lookup yields CDR1 SGHRS and CDR2 YFSETQ. V lost 3 bases to trimming and J lost 5 bases, with 18 bases between them. The CDR3 is made up of 16 amino acids. The CDR3 protein is CASSSLPLGSDQPQHF. CDR3 bases: TGCGCCAGCAGCTCCCTCCCACTCGGGAGTGATCAGCCCCAGCATTTT. Looking up the rest from reference TRBV5-1 and TRBJ1-5 gives the full variable domain: KAGVTQTPRYLIKTRGQQVTLSCSPISGHRSVSWYQQTPGQGLQFLFEYFSETQRNKGNFPGRFSGRQFSNSRSEMNVSTLELGDSALYLCASSSLPLGSDQPQHFGDGTRLSIL.

This clone came up once. The chain has TRBV28 and TRBJ1-5; TRBD1 is a possible D gene (6 bases). The CDR3 length is 13 residues. Per the germline V gene, CDR1 is MDHEN and CDR2 is SYDVKM. V shed 5 bases and J shed 7 bases, with 12 bases lying between them. The CDR3 loop is CASSNRVRQPQHF. The CDR3 DNA is TGTGCCAGCAGTAACAGGGTACGCCAGCCCCAGCATTTT.

The count of this clone is one. This rearrangement joins TRBV27 to TRBJ2-7; no reliable D call. Germline CDR1 is MNHEY and CDR2 is SMNVEV (reference sequence). V shed 6 bases and J shed 0 bases, with 9 bases lying between them. The CDR3 runs to 13 residues. CDR3 sequence (DNA): TGTGCCAGCAGGGGCGCACCCTCCTACGAGCAGTACTTC. It specifies CASRGAPSYEQYF.